These 25 T cell receptor beta chains were all obtained from the same sample, sequenced in a study of TIL therapy for anti-PD-1-resistant metastatic lung cancer. This was the immunoSEQ v3 assay. Method: immunoSEQ multiplex PCR; TCRdb's copy keeps in-frame clones and lacks some. This table has 95,000 or so clones, roughly 65% appearing once. Time point in this sample: pre-treatment sample, taken before nivolumab and TIL therapy. Tumor tissue came from excised metastases, mostly pleural nodules or supraclavicular lymph nodes. This specimen was tumor tissue, taken at baseline. Receptors were obtained from a person aged 25 to 79 with non-small cell lung cancer.

This clone was seen at least ten times. The same CDR3 can be traced to other DNA sequences in this sample. The rearrangement links TRBV18 to TRBJ1-4; no clear D gene. Per the germline V gene, CDR1 is KGHSH and CDR2 is LQKENI. Trimming removed 2 bases from V and 6 bases from J, with 7 bases in between. There are 13 residues in the CDR3. The CDR3 DNA is TGTGCCAGCTCACCAGGGTCGGATGAAAAACTGTTTTTT. Protein product: CASSPGSDEKLFF.

This clone was seen ten or more times. The CDR3 protein is CASSTAGVSYEQYF. The CDR3 DNA sequence: TGTGCCAGTAGTACCGCAGGGGTCTCCTACGAGCAGTACTTC. V and J are TRBV19 and TRBJ2-7; D might be TRBD1 (6 bases). CDR3 length: 14 residues. Germline V gene lookup returns CDR1 LNHDA and CDR2 SQIVND (reference sequence). Between the trimmed V and J ends, which lost 4 bases and 0 bases, there was a span of 10 bases.

The J gene is TRBJ2-7, the V gene TRBV18, with TRBD2 matching 11 bases. The junction had 12 bases not matched to a gene; V was cut back by 5 bases and J by 3 bases. Looked up from germline, CDR1 is KGHSH and CDR2 is LQKENI. The CDR3 has 17 amino acids. The CDR3 region is CASSSKNFGTSGYEQYF. The DNA of the CDR3 is TGTGCCAGCTCATCGAAGAATTTTGGGACTAGCGGCTACGAGCAGTACTTC. The full variable domain, in which reference TRBV18 and TRBJ2-7 provide the parts outside the CDR3, is NAGVMQNPRHLVRRRGQEARLRCSPMKGHSHVYWYRQLPEEGLKFMVYLQKENIIDESGMPKERFSAEFPKEGPSILRIQQVVRGDSAAYFCASSSKNFGTSGYEQYFGPGTRLTVT.

The CDR3 DNA reads as TGTGCCAGCAGTTTAGAATCCTCCAACACCATATATTTT. It encodes CASSLESSNTIYF. The rearrangement links TRBV6-6 to TRBJ1-3; D ambiguous. Trimming pared 4 bases from V and 7 bases from J, leaving 11 bases between. From germline, CDR1 is MNHNY and CDR2 SVGAGI (reference sequence). The CDR3 is 13 amino acids.

This rearrangement joins TRBV7-3 to TRBJ2-1, with D possibly TRBD2 on 5 matching bases. Germline V gives CDR1 SGHTA, CDR2 FQGTGA. The V end lost 1 base, the J end lost 9 bases, and 16 bases lay between the germline ends. The CDR3 runs 15 residues. DNA of the CDR3: TGTGCCAGCAGCTTAATAATAGGTGGAGGAGGTGAGCAGTTCTTC. Protein product: CASSLIIGGGGEQFF. The full variable domain, completed using reference TRBV7-3 and TRBJ2-1, is GAGVSQTPSNKVTEKGKYVELRCDPISGHTALYWYRQSLGQGPEFLIYFQGTGAADDSGLPNDRFFAVRPEGSVSTLKIQRTERGDSAVYLCASSLIIGGGGEQFFGPGTRLTVL.

The chain joins TRBV20-1 to TRBJ2-3, with a weak D call TRBD1 (6 bases). There are 14 residues in the CDR3. Germline assignment: CDR1 DFQATT and CDR2 SNEGSKA (reference sequence). The germline V and J ends were trimmed by 3 bases and 5 bases, with 15 bases remaining between them. The chain's CDR3 is CSASHRRGEDTQYF. The CDR3 DNA follows: TGCAGTGCTAGTCATCGCAGGGGAGAAGATACGCAGTATTTT.

The chain's CDR3 is CASSQAYRANSPLHF. CDR3 nucleotides: TGTGCCAGCAGCCAAGCTTACAGGGCGAATTCACCCCTCCACTTT. J is TRBJ1-6 and V is TRBV14; maybe TRBD1 (6 bases). V lost 1 base to trimming and J lost 7 bases, with 11 bases between them. Germline CDR1 is SGHDN and CDR2 is FVKESK. CDR3 length: 15 amino acids.

The chain joins TRBV28 to TRBJ2-7; 7 bases agree with TRBD2. CDR1 MDHEN and CDR2 SYDVKM come from the germline V gene. J gave up 6 bases and V 7 bases, and 12 bases lay outside the gene matches. CDR3 length: 14 residues. The CDR3 nucleotides read TGTGCCAGCACCTCGGGGAGGGCCCTTTTCGAGCAGTACTTC. Residues: CASTSGRALFEQYF.

To note about this clone: The junction differs from germline at one of its ends, possibly a read error. The genes are TRBV7-7 and TRBJ2-2; D unclear. The CDR3 consists of 16 residues. CDR1 and CDR2 (germline): SSHAT, FNYEAQ (reference sequence). DNA for the CDR3: TGTGCTAGCAGCTCCGACACCTTCGCGAACACCGGGGAGCTGTTTTTT. Translated, it gives CASSSDTFANTGELFF.

The V and J genes are TRBV4-1 and TRBJ2-5; 9 bases fit TRBD1. There are 16 residues in the CDR3. J was trimmed by 1 base and V by 1 base; bases with no gene match: 4. CDR1 is MGHRA, CDR2 YSYEKL, per germline. CDR3 protein: CASSQAGTGLQETQYF. CDR3 coding DNA: TGCGCCAGCAGCCAAGCGGGGACAGGGCTCCAAGAGACCCAGTACTTC.

This chain uses TRBV28 with TRBJ2-7; D not certain. The CDR3 is 13 amino acids. Trimming stripped 5 bases from V and 6 bases from J, with 14 bases between. Germline V gene sequence: CDR1 MDHEN, CDR2 SYDVKM. The CDR3: CASSAVSLSEQYF. The CDR3 DNA reads as TGTGCCAGCAGTGCGGTCTCACTAAGCGAGCAGTACTTC.

The V and J genes are TRBV24-1 and TRBJ2-3, with D possibly matching TRBD1 (7 bases). The CDR3 totals 13 residues. CDR1 and CDR2 from the germline V gene are KGHDR and SFDVKD. The V gene lost 9 bases and the J gene lost 4 bases, with 13 bases spanning the gap. The CDR3 sequence: CATRGGGADTQYF. The DNA of the CDR3 is TGTGCCACCCGAGGAGGGGGCGCAGATACGCAGTATTTT.

This chain uses TRBV5-1 with TRBJ2-7; 10 bases agree with TRBD2. The germline CDR1 and CDR2 sequences are SGHRS and YFSETQ. The CDR3 has 18 amino acids. V shed 2 bases, J shed 0 bases, and the junction held 11 bases outside the gene matches. CDR3 residues: CASSFSRASGRSSYEQYF. The CDR3 DNA is TGCGCCAGCAGCTTTTCACGGGCTAGCGGGAGAAGCTCCTACGAGCAGTACTTC. Full variable domain (outside the CDR3, taken from reference TRBV5-1 and TRBJ2-7): KAGVTQTPRYLIKTRGQQVTLSCSPISGHRSVSWYQQTPGQGLQFLFEYFSETQRNKGNFPGRFSGRQFSNSRSEMNVSTLELGDSALYLCASSFSRASGRSSYEQYFGPGTRLTVT.

The sample holds a few counts of this clone. The gene calls are TRBV19 and TRBJ2-7, with D perhaps assigned TRBD1 or TRBD2 (7 bases each). The CDR3 loop spans 14 amino acids. Deletions cut 2 bases from V and 3 bases from J, with 11 bases between. Germline V CDR1 and CDR2: LNHDA, SQIVND (reference sequence). CDR3 residues: CASSITGEGYEQYF. Written as DNA, the CDR3 is TGTGCCAGTAGTATAACAGGGGAGGGCTACGAGCAGTACTTC.

As regards this clone: Compared with germline, one end of the junction differs, possibly owing to a read error. This chain connects TRBV5-4 to TRBJ2-2, with 8 bases matching TRBD1. The CDR3 extends over 13 amino acids. Germline V gives CDR1 SGHNT, CDR2 YYREEE (reference sequence). CDR3 loop: CASTLDRAGELFF. The CDR3 DNA follows: TGTGCCAGCACCTTGGACAGGGCCGGGGAGCTGTTTTTT.

This chain joins TRBV5-1 and TRBJ1-1, with D possibly TRBD1 on 5 matching bases. V was shortened by 4 bases and J by 1 base, with 5 bases between the two germline ends. Germline CDR1 SGHRS, CDR2 YFSETQ. The CDR3 contains 12 residues. The DNA for the CDR3 is TGCGCCAGCAGCAGGGGGAACACTGAAGCTTTCTTT. Protein sequence: CASSRGNTEAFF.

The rearrangement uses TRBV2 and TRBJ2-7; unclear D gene. V dropped 4 bases and J dropped 2 bases, with 0 bases sitting between them. The CDR3 runs 10 residues. Germline assignment: CDR1 SNHLY and CDR2 FYNNEI. CDR3 residues: CASSAYEQYF. For the CDR3, the DNA is TGTGCCAGCAGTGCCTACGAGCAGTACTTC.

The chain uses TRBV7-2 and TRBJ2-1; TRBD2 agrees at 9 bases. CDR3 size: 15 residues. The germline CDR1 and CDR2 sequences are SGHTA and FQGNSA. J gave up 3 bases and V 5 bases, and 5 bases lay outside the gene matches. The DNA of the CDR3 is TGTGCCAGCAGCGTTAGCGGGAGTCGCTACAATGAGCAGTTCTTC. Its translation is CASSVSGSRYNEQFF.

This clone was seen just once. The chain uses TRBV3-1 (or the pseudogene TRBV3-2) and TRBJ2-3; weak D call: TRBD2 (7 bases). The CDR3 runs 16 residues. From germline, CDR1 is LGHDT and CDR2 YNNKEL (reference sequence). Trimming cost V 1 base and J 3 bases, with 14 bases left between them. The chain's CDR3 is CASSQGWGGQTDTQYF. The CDR3 coding sequence is TGTGCCAGCAGCCAAGGGTGGGGGGGCCAAACAGATACGCAGTATTTT.

The rearrangement joins TRBV19 to TRBJ2-1, with D possibly matching TRBD1 (5 bases). Trimming left V 9 bases short and J 7 bases short, with 19 bases between. Germline loops: CDR1 LNHDA, CDR2 SQIVND (reference sequence). This CDR3 spans 14 amino acids. CDR3 loop: CASKGSRVMNEQFF. DNA for the CDR3: TGTGCCAGCAAGGGGTCCCGTGTAATGAATGAGCAGTTCTTC.

CDR3 DNA sequence: TGCGCCAGCAGCCAAGGCTATTATAGCAATCAGCCCCAGCATTTT. This sequence encodes CASSQGYYSNQPQHF. J is TRBJ1-5 and V is TRBV4-3; no clear D. Per germline, CDR1 LGHNA and CDR2 YSLEER. V lost 1 base to trimming and J lost 0 bases, with 7 bases between them. The CDR3 consists of 15 residues.

This clone was seen once. The chain combines TRBV10-3 with TRBJ2-1; 7 bases are a match to TRBD2. Germline V lookup: CDR1 ENHRY, CDR2 SYGVKD. This CDR3 is 16 amino acids long. V shed 0 bases, J shed 7 bases, and the junction held 9 bases outside the gene matches. The CDR3 DNA follows: TGTGCCATCAGTGAGTCGATAGGCGGGAGTGGAAATGAGCAGTTCTTC. It codes for CAISESIGGSGNEQFF.

The J gene is TRBJ1-1, the V gene TRBV28; unclear D gene. V was pared by 8 bases and J by 11 bases, with 12 bases between. The CDR3 is 10 amino acids. CDR1 is MDHEN, CDR2 SYDVKM, per germline. As DNA, the CDR3 is TGTGCCAGCGGAGCGAGGGCTGCTTTCTTT. It specifies CASGARAAFF.

The CDR3 region is CASSFVASGMREQYF. The CDR3 DNA reads TGTGCCAGCAGTTTTGTAGCTAGCGGGATGAGGGAGCAGTACTTC. The rearrangement joins TRBV27 to TRBJ2-7; 9 bases are shared with TRBD2. CDR3 length: 15 amino acids. CDR1 and CDR2 from the germline V gene are MNHEY and SMNVEV (reference sequence). The J segment lost 7 bases and the V segment lost 3 bases, leaving 10 bases of the junction unmatched.

This CDR3 reads CASSSHGARRYTF. CDR3 nucleotides: TGTGCCAGCAGTTCTCATGGGGCGCGTCGCTACACCTTC. V usage is TRBV27 and J usage is TRBJ1-2, with a possible D match to TRBD1 (5 bases). Trimming stripped 4 bases from V and 9 bases from J, with 15 bases between. This CDR3 spans 13 amino acids. Germline lookup yields CDR1 MNHEY and CDR2 SMNVEV (reference sequence).